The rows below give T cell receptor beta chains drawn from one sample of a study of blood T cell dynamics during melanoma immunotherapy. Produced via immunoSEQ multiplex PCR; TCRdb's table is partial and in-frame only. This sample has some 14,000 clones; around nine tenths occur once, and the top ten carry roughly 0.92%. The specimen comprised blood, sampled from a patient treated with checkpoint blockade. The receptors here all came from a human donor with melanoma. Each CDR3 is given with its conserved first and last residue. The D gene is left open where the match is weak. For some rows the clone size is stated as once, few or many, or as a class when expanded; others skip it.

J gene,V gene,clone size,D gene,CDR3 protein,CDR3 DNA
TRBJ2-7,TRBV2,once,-,CAGARGLYEQYF,TGTGCCGGAGCCAGGGGTCTCTACGAGCAGTACTTC
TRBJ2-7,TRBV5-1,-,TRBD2,CASSLHRTSGPEQYF,TGCGCCAGCAGCTTGCACCGGACTAGCGGGCCCGAGCAGTACTTC
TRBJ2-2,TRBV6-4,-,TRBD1,CASRQQGIDTGELFF,TGTGCCAGCAGACAACAGGGGATCGACACCGGGGAGCTGTTTTTT
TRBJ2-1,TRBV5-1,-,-,CASSLDALGGVEQFF,TGCGCCAGCAGCTTGGACGCGTTAGGAGGGGTTGAGCAGTTCTTC
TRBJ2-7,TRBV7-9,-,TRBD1,CASSFDRGSYEQYF,TGTGCCAGCAGCTTCGACAGGGGCTCCTACGAGCAGTACTTC
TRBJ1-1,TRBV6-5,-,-,CASSYSWWNTEAFF,TGTGCCAGCAGTTACTCTTGGTGGAACACTGAAGCTTTCTTT
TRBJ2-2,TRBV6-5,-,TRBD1,CASSYSWTGNTGELFF,TGTGCCAGCAGTTACTCATGGACAGGGAATACCGGGGAGCTGTTTTTT
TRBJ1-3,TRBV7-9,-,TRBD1,CASSLADRVDGNTIYF,TGTGCCAGCAGCTTAGCGGACAGGGTGGATGGAAACACCATATATTTT
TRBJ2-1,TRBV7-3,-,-,CASSPIILAGGRGSYNEQFF,TGTGCCAGCAGCCCGATAATTCTGGCGGGTGGGAGAGGTTCCTACAATGAGCAGTTCTTC
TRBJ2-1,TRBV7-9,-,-,CASSLKTAVGTRNEQFF,TGTGCCAGCAGCTTGAAGACAGCCGTCGGTACTCGGAATGAGCAGTTCTTC
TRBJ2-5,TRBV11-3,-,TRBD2,CASSGRGLAGGQETQYF,TGTGCCAGCAGCGGACGGGGGCTAGCGGGAGGGCAAGAGACCCAGTACTTC
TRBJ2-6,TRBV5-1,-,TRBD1,CASSRTGGRAGANVLTF,TGCGCCAGCAGCCGGACAGGAGGAAGGGCTGGGGCCAACGTCCTGACTTTC
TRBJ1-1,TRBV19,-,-,CASRLRGEMNTEAFF,TGTGCCAGTAGATTACGGGGGGAAATGAACACTGAAGCTTTCTTT
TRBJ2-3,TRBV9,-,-,CASSKGLRTAGADTQYF,TGTGCCAGCAGCAAAGGGCTACGGACGGCTGGAGCAGATACGCAGTATTTT
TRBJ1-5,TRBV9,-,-,CASSVTSNQPQHF,TGTGCCAGCAGCGTAACAAGCAATCAGCCCCAGCATTTT
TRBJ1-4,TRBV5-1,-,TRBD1,CASSTGQGGEKLFF,TGCGCCAGCAGCACGGGACAGGGAGGCGAAAAACTGTTTTTT